The 7 T cell receptor beta chains given below trace back to one sample, sequenced in a study of technical replicates of blood from a handful of donors. Here immunoSEQ multiplex PCR was the method, and the copy in TCRdb shows in-frame clones only, minus some. This sample has about 74,000 clones, with 90% to 97% found just once. The sequenced sample consisted of T cells isolated from PBMCs. These receptor sequences come from a human donor in good health.

This chain joins TRBV5-3 and TRBJ1-3; 7 bases agree with TRBD1. TRBV5-3 is an ORF for which the function is uncertain. The CDR3 spans 16 residues. The V and J ends lost 1 base and 5 bases, in that order; junction bases with no gene match: 9. CDR3 amino acids: CARSLNARRGRNTIYF. The CDR3, as DNA: TGTGCCAGAAGCTTGAATGCTCGCAGGGGGAGAAACACCATATATTTT.

DNA of the CDR3: TGTGCCAGCAGTGAGACAGGGCTGAACACTGAAGCTTTCTTT. Encoded protein: CASSETGLNTEAFF. The chain carries TRBV2 and TRBJ1-1; 7 bases are shared with TRBD1. V shed 3 bases and J 0 bases; nucleotides not matched to a gene: 1. Germline loops: CDR1 SNHLY, CDR2 FYNNEI. The CDR3 contains 14 residues.

V usage is TRBV5-4 and J usage is TRBJ2-1; D possibly corresponds to TRBD1 (5 bases). This CDR3 contains 16 residues. The germline CDR1 and CDR2 sequences are SGHNT and YYREEE (reference sequence). The V end lost 0 bases, the J end lost 0 bases, and 10 bases lay between the germline ends. CDR3 region: CASSLDGRGSYNEQFF. Here the CDR3 DNA reads TGTGCCAGCAGCTTGGACGGTAGGGGCTCCTACAATGAGCAGTTCTTC. Variable domain in full (rest from reference TRBV5-4 and TRBJ2-1): ETGVTQSPTHLIKTRGQQVTLRCSSQSGHNTVSWYQQALGQGPQFIFQYYREEENGRGNFPPRFSGLQFPNYSSELNVNALELDDSALYLCASSLDGRGSYNEQFFGPGTRLTVL.

This sequence joins TRBV10-3 and TRBJ2-5; 8 bases align to TRBD2. Germline-derived CDR1 and CDR2 are ENHRY and SYGVKD. The trim removed 2 bases at V and 4 bases at J, leaving 6 bases unmatched. The CDR3 loop spans 15 amino acids. The CDR3 DNA reads TGTGCCATCAGTGAGAGAGCGGGAGCGCCAGAGACCCAGTACTTC. This encodes CAISERAGAPETQYF.

The V and J genes are TRBV27 and TRBJ2-4; D is perhaps TRBD2 (6 bases). Deletions cut 3 bases from V and 8 bases from J, with 17 bases between. Germline V gene sequence: CDR1 MNHEY, CDR2 SMNVEV (reference sequence). There are 15 residues in the CDR3. CDR3 region: CASSFSGGTGDIQYF. CDR3 nucleotides: TGTGCCAGCAGTTTTTCAGGAGGGACCGGGGACATTCAGTACTTC.

CDR3 coding DNA: TGTGCCAGCAGCCATCTTGCGACAGGGGGAGAGACCCAGTACTTC. It codes for CASSHLATGGETQYF. V usage is TRBV14 and J usage is TRBJ2-5; TRBD1 matches at 9 bases. With 3 bases clipped from V and 4 bases from J, the junction kept 6 bases outside the gene matches. Germline CDR1 reads SGHDN; CDR2 reads FVKESK. The CDR3 runs 15 residues.

This rearrangement joins TRBV7-3 to TRBJ2-3, with 7 bases identical to TRBD1. Trimming cost V 5 bases and J 1 base; bases outside gene matches: 9. CDR1 and CDR2 (germline): SGHTA, FQGTGA. The CDR3 spans 16 residues. The CDR3 DNA reads TGTGCCAGCAGCAAAGACAGGCAGGGGGGCACAGATACGCAGTATTTT. Protein sequence: CASSKDRQGGTDTQYF.